This entry lists 11 T cell receptor beta chains sequenced from one sample in a study of spatial heterogeneity in lung cancer. Noted time point: sample taken at primary tumor resection. TCRdb reprocessed the 5' RACE reads via MiXCR and lists one record per CDR3 protein. This sample carries approximately 20,000 distinct CDR3 sequences, around 6.5% of them seen once, and the ten largest clones take roughly 19%. Antigen specificity for these receptors is unknown. General study points: Intratumoral expanded alpha and beta TCR counts were found to track tumor mutation counts.

The sample here was lung tumor tissue, taken at surgery. The receptors originated from a female donor with early-stage non-small cell lung cancer.

Many counts were recorded for this clonotype. The rearrangement joins TRBV20-1 to TRBJ2-3; TRBD2 agrees at 7 bases. Germline V CDR1 and CDR2: DFQATT, SNEGSKA (reference sequence). This CDR3 region has 13 residues. With V trimmed by 1 base and J by 6 bases, 4 bases remained unmatched. The CDR3: CSARGAGRDTQYF. CDR3 bases: TGCAGTGCTAGAGGGGCCGGGAGGGATACGCAGTATTTT.

This clonotype was counted only a few times. This chain joins TRBV7-2 and TRBJ1-1; the match to TRBD1 covers 7 bases. Per germline, CDR1 SGHTA and CDR2 FQGNSA. The CDR3 extends over 14 amino acids. The V and J ends lost 0 bases and 5 bases, in that order; junction bases with no gene match: 3. CDR3 residues: CASSLAQGGTEAFF. The DNA of the CDR3 is TGTGCCAGCAGCTTAGCTCAGGGGGGGACTGAAGCTTTCTTT.

In regard to this clonotype: The germline gene is not matched at one end of the junction; a read error may be the cause. The gene calls are TRBV7-2 and TRBJ1-1; D ambiguous. This CDR3 has 14 residues. The germline gives CDR1 SGHTA, CDR2 FQGNSA. The DNA of the CDR3 is TGTGCCAGCACCTTATCCGTGATGGACACTGAAGCTTTCTTT. It codes for CASTLSVMDTEAFF.

The sample holds a few counts of this clonotype. The chain joins TRBV24-1 to TRBJ1-5; 8 nucleotides match TRBD1. The CDR3 runs to 18 residues. Germline V gene lookup returns CDR1 KGHDR and CDR2 SFDVKD. Trimming removed 2 bases from V and 2 bases from J; junction bases left unmatched: 10. The CDR3 region has the DNA TGTGCCACCAGTGATTCTCAGGACAGGGTGAAGGGCAATCAGCCCCAGCATTTT. Translating gives CATSDSQDRVKGNQPQHF.

This clonotype was seen many times. The V gene is TRBV3-1, the J gene TRBJ2-7; perhaps TRBD2 as D (6 bases). The V end lost 7 bases, the J end lost 7 bases, and 20 bases lay between the germline ends. This CDR3 is built from 14 residues. Per germline, CDR1 LGHDT and CDR2 YNNKEL (reference sequence). CDR3 in amino acids: CASMTFGGAGEQYF. CDR3 sequence (DNA): TGTGCCAGCATGACCTTCGGCGGGGCGGGGGAGCAGTACTTC.

This chain links TRBV29-1 with TRBJ2-1; TRBD1 agrees at 10 bases. In germline, CDR1 is SQVTM, CDR2 ANQGSEA. CDR3 size: 14 residues. With V trimmed by 1 base and J by 8 bases, 5 bases remained unmatched. The CDR3 bases are TGCAGCGTTGAAGGGGGACAGGGGAGCGATGAGCAGTTCTTC. This gives the protein CSVEGGQGSDEQFF.

This clonotype has at least ten counts. This chain joins TRBV29-1 and TRBJ2-7, with D tentatively TRBD2 (6 bases). The CDR3 spans 13 residues. CDR1 SQVTM and CDR2 ANQGSEA come from the germline V gene. With 4 bases removed from V and 0 bases from J, the gap between germline ends came to 10 bases. This CDR3 reads CSVAPGLSYEQYF. The CDR3 coding sequence is TGCAGCGTTGCCCCGGGACTCTCCTACGAGCAGTACTTC.

The chain recombines TRBV27 with TRBJ1-5, with D unresolved. The CDR3 runs 13 residues. Looked up from germline, CDR1 is MNHEY and CDR2 is SMNVEV (reference sequence). Trimming left V 4 bases short and J 5 bases short, with 9 bases between. The CDR3 nucleotides are TGTGCCAGCAGTTCGACCCCCGATCAGCCCCAGCATTTT. It yields the protein CASSSTPDQPQHF.

V is TRBV5-1 and J is TRBJ2-7; 8 bases line up with TRBD1. The length of the CDR3 is 14 residues. V trimming: 2 bases; J trimming: 6 bases; junction bases outside the gene matches: 7. Germline CDR1 is SGHRS and CDR2 is YFSETQ. The DNA for the CDR3 is TGCGCCAGCAGCTTCGGACAGGGCCCCCTCGAGCAGTACTTC. Protein: CASSFGQGPLEQYF.

This clonotype was found many times. The J gene is TRBJ2-3, the V gene TRBV6-5, with D hard to call. Deletions cut 1 base from V and 6 bases from J, with 17 bases between. This CDR3 has 16 amino acids. Germline assignment: CDR1 MNHEY and CDR2 SVGAGI. CDR3 protein: CASSYLNGGPGDTQYF. The CDR3 nucleotides read TGTGCCAGCAGTTACTTGAATGGTGGTCCTGGGGATACGCAGTATTTT.

This clonotype was seen ten or more times. This sequence joins TRBV28 and TRBJ2-1, with 7 bases that match TRBD1. The CDR3 runs 15 residues. Germline CDR1 is MDHEN and CDR2 is SYDVKM. The ends lost 5 bases at V and 9 bases at J; junction bases unmatched: 13. The DNA for the CDR3 is TGTGCCAGCAGTGGCCAGGGGGTATGGTCAAGTGAGCAGTTCTTC. Encoded protein: CASSGQGVWSSEQFF.